These 21 T cell receptor beta chains share one sample of origin, sequenced in a study of blood T cell repertoires in COVID-19. The repertoire was sequenced with immunoSEQ multiplex PCR; TCRdb's copy has only in-frame clones and lacks some. The sample yields roughly 250,000 clones, around 89% seen once. Input material: PBMCs or T cells enriched from blood (not recorded which). These receptor sequences come from a woman between 40 and 55 years old with acute COVID-19.

The count of this clone is one. The chain recombines TRBV28 with TRBJ1-2; TRBD1 agrees at 7 bases. The germline V gene has CDR1 MDHEN and CDR2 SYDVKM. The CDR3 runs to 12 residues. The V and J ends lost 3 bases and 5 bases, in that order; junction bases with no gene match: 0. CDR3 amino acids: CASSLDRYGYTF. The CDR3 bases are TGTGCCAGCAGTTTGGACAGGTATGGCTACACCTTC.

This sequence joins TRBV9 and TRBJ2-5, with TRBD2 matching over 12 bases. Germline-derived CDR1 and CDR2 are SGDLS and YYNGEE. The CDR3 extends over 19 amino acids. The J segment lost 4 bases and the V segment lost 0 bases, leaving 13 bases of the junction unmatched. The CDR3 nucleotides are TGTGCCAGCAGCGTAGGGGGGCTAGCGGGAGGGCCGATAGGAGAGACCCAGTACTTC. Translation gives CASSVGGLAGGPIGETQYF. Based on the CDR3 plus reference TRBV9 and TRBJ2-5, the full variable domain is DSGVTQTPKHLITATGQRVTLRCSPRSGDLSVYWYQQSLDQGLQFLIQYYNGEERAKGNILERFSAQQFPDLHSELNLSSLELGDSALYFCASSVGGLAGGPIGETQYFGPGTRLLVL.

V usage is TRBV4-1 and J usage is TRBJ1-2, with 9 bases matching TRBD1. This CDR3 region has 16 residues. Germline-derived CDR1 and CDR2 are MGHRA and YSYEKL. J lost 1 base, V lost 4 bases, and 7 bases had no gene match. Written as DNA, the CDR3 is TGCGCCAGCAGCCTCCTGGGACAGGGAATTAACTATGGCTACACCTTC. Its protein product is CASSLLGQGINYGYTF.

The J gene is TRBJ1-2, the V gene TRBV6-6, with 10 bases aligning to TRBD1. Germline CDR1 is MNHNY and CDR2 is SVGAGI (reference sequence). The V segment lost 6 bases and the J segment 6 bases; nucleotides outside the gene matches: 4. This CDR3 spans 13 amino acids. The CDR3 nucleotides are TGTGCCAGCAGCCGACAGGGGGCAAATGGCTACACCTTC. Its translation: CASSRQGANGYTF.

The chain is built from TRBV27 and TRBJ2-1, with D unclear. Germline values: CDR1 MNHEY, CDR2 SMNVEV (reference sequence). V gave up 3 bases and J gave up 8 bases, with 11 bases separating them. The CDR3 loop spans 13 amino acids. The CDR3 DNA reads TGTGCCAGCAGTTTCCGTGCCGGAGATGAGCAGTTCTTC. Translated: CASSFRAGDEQFF.

This rearrangement joins TRBV5-1 to TRBJ2-4; 9 bases are a match to TRBD2. This CDR3 has 18 amino acids. Germline trimming cut 2 bases from V and 1 base from J; bases unmatched to any gene: 10. Germline V CDR1 and CDR2: SGHRS, YFSETQ. In DNA form, the CDR3 reads TGCGCCAGCAGCTTTGGGCGGGAGGGCCTTAGCGCCAAAAACATTCAGTACTTC. Encoded protein: CASSFGREGLSAKNIQYF.

Only a few counts were recorded for this clone. The chain has TRBV30 and TRBJ2-7; 10 nucleotides align to TRBD2. The CDR3 runs 13 residues. Looked up from germline, CDR1 is GTSNPN and CDR2 is SVGIG (reference sequence). Unmatched junction bases numbered 5, after V lost 5 bases and J lost 4 bases. The CDR3 DNA is TGTGCCTGGGCGGGACTAGCGAAGTACGAGCAGTACGTC. This sequence encodes CAWAGLAKYEQYV.

This chain's CDR3 is CASSLRNLAGTNTGELFF. The DNA of the CDR3 is TGTGCCAGCAGCTTACGTAATCTAGCGGGAACAAACACCGGGGAGCTGTTTTTT. V and J are TRBV7-6 and TRBJ2-2, with 9 bases fitting TRBD2. This CDR3 contains 18 residues. CDR1 SGHVS and CDR2 FNYEAQ come from the germline V gene. Unmatched junction bases numbered 9, after V lost 2 bases and J lost 2 bases.

The rearrangement uses TRBV11-2 and TRBJ2-1; 9 bases are shared with TRBD2. The length of the CDR3 is 15 residues. Trimming took 2 bases from V and 7 from J; bases not matched to a gene: 6. Germline values: CDR1 SGHAT, CDR2 FQNNGV. In DNA form, the CDR3 reads TGTGCCAGCAGCTTATTCCCTAGCGGGAAAAATGAGCAGTTCTTC. Its protein is CASSLFPSGKNEQFF.

The chain joins TRBV5-4 to TRBJ1-2, with TRBD1 matching 9 bases. Looked up from germline, CDR1 is SGHNT and CDR2 is YYREEE (reference sequence). The length of the CDR3 is 17 residues. V trimming: 0 bases; J trimming: 1 base; junction bases outside the gene matches: 7. The CDR3 DNA sequence: TGTGCCAGCAGCTTGGCGGGACAGGGTTTCAGTAACTATGGCTACACCTTC. Translation: CASSLAGQGFSNYGYTF.

The chain is built from TRBV5-1 and TRBJ1-6; no reliable D call. The V gene's germline CDR1 is SGHRS and CDR2 YFSETQ. The CDR3 spans 16 residues. The ends were cut back, 0 bases at V and 0 bases at J, with 7 bases in the middle. Here the CDR3 DNA reads TGCGCCAGCAGCTTGGAACAGAGCTCCTATAATTCACCCCTCCACTTT. Amino acids: CASSLEQSSYNSPLHF. Full variable domain (outside the CDR3, taken from reference TRBV5-1 and TRBJ1-6): KAGVTQTPRYLIKTRGQQVTLSCSPISGHRSVSWYQQTPGQGLQFLFEYFSETQRNKGNFPGRFSGRQFSNSRSEMNVSTLELGDSALYLCASSLEQSSYNSPLHFGNGTRLTVT.

The J gene is TRBJ1-1, the V gene TRBV27; D not certain. Looked up from germline, CDR1 is MNHEY and CDR2 is SMNVEV (reference sequence). The germline V and J ends were trimmed by 6 bases and 3 bases, with 5 bases remaining between them. The CDR3 covers 11 residues. The CDR3, as DNA: TGTGCCAGCAGATCCTACACTGAAGCTTTCTTT. Amino acids: CASRSYTEAFF.

DNA of the CDR3: TGTGCCAGCAGTACTTGGCACCTAGCGGGAAGCTCCTACAATGAGCAGTTCTTC. This translates into CASSTWHLAGSSYNEQFF. The chain combines TRBV28 with TRBJ2-1, with 9 bases identical to TRBD2. The V segment lost 5 bases and the J segment 0 bases; nucleotides outside the gene matches: 11. This CDR3 is 18 amino acids long. CDR1 and CDR2 (germline): MDHEN, SYDVKM.

The V gene is TRBV7-3, the J gene TRBJ2-3, with TRBD2 matching over 9 bases. Germline V gene data show CDR1 as SGHTA and CDR2 as FQGTGA. Losses at the gene ends were 6 bases for V and 8 bases for J; bases not matched to a gene: 12. This CDR3 is built from 15 residues. CDR3 DNA sequence: TGTGCCAGCAGTAGTAGCGGGAGTAACGTGGGTACGCAGTATTTT. Translated: CASSSSGSNVGTQYF.

This sequence joins TRBV5-4 and TRBJ2-7; TRBD1 aligns across 9 bases. Unmatched junction bases numbered 2, after V lost 2 bases and J lost 2 bases. Germline V gene data show CDR1 as SGHNT and CDR2 as YYREEE (reference sequence). The CDR3 totals 14 residues. This CDR3 reads CASSFDRGTYEQYF. In nucleotides, the CDR3 is TGTGCCAGCAGCTTCGACAGGGGGACCTACGAGCAGTACTTC.

This chain uses TRBV5-1 with TRBJ1-2, with TRBD1 matching 9 bases. V gave up 4 bases and J gave up 8 bases; unmatched junction bases: 6. The CDR3 covers 13 residues. Germline CDR1 is SGHRS and CDR2 is YFSETQ. The CDR3 DNA reads as TGCGCCAGCAGCATACAGGGGGCGCCGGGCTACACCTTC. This codes for CASSIQGAPGYTF.

V and J are TRBV5-1 and TRBJ1-1, with a weak D call TRBD1 (5 bases). The V and J ends lost 4 bases and 4 bases respectively, with 14 bases between them. The CDR3 sequence is 14 residues long. Germline loops: CDR1 SGHRS, CDR2 YFSETQ. CDR3 nucleotides: TGCGCCAGCAGCGACGACAGAGAAGGCACTGAAGCTTTCTTT. This gives the protein CASSDDREGTEAFF.

This clone was seen a single time. The CDR3 coding sequence is TGTGCCAGCAGTCTGCGGAGACAAGAGACCCAGTACTTC. This gives the protein CASSLRRQETQYF. The chain couples TRBV12-3 or TRBV12-4 to TRBJ2-5; D remains unclear. V shed 5 bases and J shed 2 bases, with 9 bases lying between them. This CDR3 has 13 residues.

The V gene is TRBV2, the J gene TRBJ1-6, with 7 nucleotides matching TRBD1. Trimming cost V 4 bases and J 9 bases; bases outside gene matches: 6. Germline assignment: CDR1 SNHLY and CDR2 FYNNEI. The CDR3 totals 14 residues. CDR3 residues: CASSGRQGASPLHF. CDR3 nucleotide sequence: TGTGCCAGCAGTGGTCGACAGGGAGCTTCACCCCTCCACTTT.

This chain's CDR3 is CASSPPRGRGRVSYNSPLHF. In DNA, the CDR3 is TGTGCCAGCAGTCCACCCCGAGGCAGGGGGCGCGTATCCTATAATTCACCCCTCCACTTT. J is TRBJ1-6 and V is TRBV28; 8 bases line up with TRBD1. The CDR3 covers 20 residues. The junction had 16 bases not matched to a gene; V was cut back by 5 bases and J by 1 base. Per germline, CDR1 MDHEN and CDR2 SYDVKM.

CDR3 nucleotide sequence: TGTGCCAGCAGTCTCACGAATTTGGGACAAAGGCAGTTCTTC. It is translated as CASSLTNLGQRQFF. The V and J genes are TRBV6-2 or TRBV6-3 and TRBJ2-1; D is perhaps TRBD1 (6 bases). Trimming pared 5 bases from V and 12 bases from J, leaving 20 bases between. Germline V gives CDR1 MNHEY, CDR2 SVGEGT. CDR3 size: 14 residues.